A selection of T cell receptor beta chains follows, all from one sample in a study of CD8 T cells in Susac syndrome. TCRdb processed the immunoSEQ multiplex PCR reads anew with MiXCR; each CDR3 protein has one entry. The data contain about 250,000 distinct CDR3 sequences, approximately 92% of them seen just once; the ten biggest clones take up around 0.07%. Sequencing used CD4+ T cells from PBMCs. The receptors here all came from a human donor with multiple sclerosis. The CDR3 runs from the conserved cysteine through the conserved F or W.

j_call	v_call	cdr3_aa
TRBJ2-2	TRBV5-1	CASSTRQGQNTGELFF
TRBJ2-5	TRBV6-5	CASRRRETQYF
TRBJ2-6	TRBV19	CASSPDGRGPRGANVLTF
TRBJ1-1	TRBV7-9	CASSRKKMNTEAFF
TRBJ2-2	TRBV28	CASSRTGVPGELFF
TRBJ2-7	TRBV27	CASSLFSSGEQYF
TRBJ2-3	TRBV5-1	CASSLEGGTGGTDTQYF
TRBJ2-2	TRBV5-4	CASSRGTFGLTGELFF
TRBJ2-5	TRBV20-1	CSASGHFSGRQETQYF
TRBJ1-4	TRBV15	CATSVSVLYEKLFF
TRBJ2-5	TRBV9	CASSVAAEETQYF
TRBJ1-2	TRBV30	CAWSPTGFTVYGYTF
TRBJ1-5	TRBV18	CASSPDISGNQPQHF
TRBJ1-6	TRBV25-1	CASSESRDSPLHF
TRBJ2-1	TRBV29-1	CSVEDHAEGLAGEQFF
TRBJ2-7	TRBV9	CASSVGAAGGYEQYF
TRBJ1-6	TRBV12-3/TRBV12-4	CASSPSAEGSPLHF
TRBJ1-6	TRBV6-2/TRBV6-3	CASKNPGYNSPLHF
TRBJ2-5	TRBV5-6	CASSSTGTSGETQYF
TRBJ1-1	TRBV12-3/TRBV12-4	CASSAPGGPTEAFF
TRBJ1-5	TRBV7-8	CASSLAVSGGISNQPQHF
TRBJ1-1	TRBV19	CASSSLWGLNTEAFF
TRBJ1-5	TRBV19	CASSYGRDQPQHF
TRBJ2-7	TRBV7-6	CASSSGPLSEQYF
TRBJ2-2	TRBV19	CASTRGYTGELFF
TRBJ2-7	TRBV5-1	CASSFHPGTGAYEQYF
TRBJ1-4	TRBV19	CATAQSVGAREKLFF
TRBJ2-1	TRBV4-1	CASSPRTDRLTYEQFF
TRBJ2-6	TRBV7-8	CASSPRAGPGANVLTF
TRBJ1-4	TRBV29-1	CSVQGAGINEKLFF
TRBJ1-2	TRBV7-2	CASSLGQGTSAYTF
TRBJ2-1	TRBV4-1	CASSQDGSGRPYNEQFF
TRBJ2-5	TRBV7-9	CASSLRRDPETQYF
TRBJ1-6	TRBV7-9	CASSLAGEGSPLHF
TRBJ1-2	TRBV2	CASRGHNYGYTF
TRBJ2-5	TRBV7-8	CASSLEIQRETQYF
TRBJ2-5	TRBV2	CASRVETQYF
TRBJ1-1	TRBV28	CASGITRGNAAEAFF
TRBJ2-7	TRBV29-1	CSVESPWGNEQYF
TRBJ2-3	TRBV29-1	CSVESSGTGTDTQYF
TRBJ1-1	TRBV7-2	CASSGTGTANTEAFF
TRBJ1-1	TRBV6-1	CASTSRGGAGTEAFF
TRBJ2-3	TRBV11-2	CASSLILGQGVVTDTQYF
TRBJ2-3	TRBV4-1	CASSTLGREGITDTQYF
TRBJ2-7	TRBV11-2	CASSLEPPHEQYF
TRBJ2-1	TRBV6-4	CASSRLAGSSYNEQFF
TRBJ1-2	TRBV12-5	CASGLVIQWDRSSGYTF
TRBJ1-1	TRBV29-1	CSVGQGAQNTEAFF
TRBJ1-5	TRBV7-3	CASSLTGGNNQPQHF
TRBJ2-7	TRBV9	CASSGGTAPPVHEQYF
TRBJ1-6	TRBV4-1	CASSRSDRVYNSPLHF